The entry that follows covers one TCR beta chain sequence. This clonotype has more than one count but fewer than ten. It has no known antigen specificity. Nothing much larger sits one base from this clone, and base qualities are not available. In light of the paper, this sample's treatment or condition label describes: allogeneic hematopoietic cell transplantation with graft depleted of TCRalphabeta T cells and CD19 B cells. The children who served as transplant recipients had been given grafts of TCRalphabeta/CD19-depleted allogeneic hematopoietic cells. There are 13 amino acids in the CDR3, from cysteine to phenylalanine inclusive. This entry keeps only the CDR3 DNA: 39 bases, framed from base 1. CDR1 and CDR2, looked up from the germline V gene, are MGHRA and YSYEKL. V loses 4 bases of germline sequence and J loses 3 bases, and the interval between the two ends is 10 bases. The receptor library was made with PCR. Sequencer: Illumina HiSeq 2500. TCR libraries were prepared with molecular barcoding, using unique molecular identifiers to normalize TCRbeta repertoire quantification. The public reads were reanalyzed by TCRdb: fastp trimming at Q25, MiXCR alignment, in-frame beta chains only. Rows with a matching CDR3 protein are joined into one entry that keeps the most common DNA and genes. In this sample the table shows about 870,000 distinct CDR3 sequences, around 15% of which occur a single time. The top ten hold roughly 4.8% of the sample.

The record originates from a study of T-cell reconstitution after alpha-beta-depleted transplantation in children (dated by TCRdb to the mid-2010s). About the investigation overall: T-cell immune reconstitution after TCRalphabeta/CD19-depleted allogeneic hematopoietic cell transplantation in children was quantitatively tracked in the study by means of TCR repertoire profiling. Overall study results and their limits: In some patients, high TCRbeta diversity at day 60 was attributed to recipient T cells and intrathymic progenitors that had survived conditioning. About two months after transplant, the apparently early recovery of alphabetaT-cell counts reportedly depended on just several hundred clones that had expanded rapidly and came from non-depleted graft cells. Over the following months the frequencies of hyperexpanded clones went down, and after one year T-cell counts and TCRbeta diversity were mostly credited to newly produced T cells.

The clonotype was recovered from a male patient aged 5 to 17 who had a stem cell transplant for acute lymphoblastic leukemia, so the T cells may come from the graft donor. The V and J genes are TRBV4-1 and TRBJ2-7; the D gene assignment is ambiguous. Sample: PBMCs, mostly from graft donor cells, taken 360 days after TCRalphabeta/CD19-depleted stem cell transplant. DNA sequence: TGCGCCAGCAGCCCGATACAGTTCTACGAGCAGTACTTC. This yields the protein CASSPIQFYEQYF.